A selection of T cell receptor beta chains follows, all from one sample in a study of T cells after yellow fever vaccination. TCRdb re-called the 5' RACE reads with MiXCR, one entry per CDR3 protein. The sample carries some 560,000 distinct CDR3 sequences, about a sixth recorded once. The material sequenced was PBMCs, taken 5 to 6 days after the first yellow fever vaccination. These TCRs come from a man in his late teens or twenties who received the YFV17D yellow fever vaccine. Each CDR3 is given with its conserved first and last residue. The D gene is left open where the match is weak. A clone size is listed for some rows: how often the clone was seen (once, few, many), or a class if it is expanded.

CSVDRTYPGTEAFF TGCAGCGTCGACAGGACATACCCGGGAACTGAAGCTTTCTTT many TRBJ1-1 TRBV29-1 -
CASSQGVEETQYF TGCGCCAGCAGCCAAGGGGTAGAAGAGACCCAGTACTTC - TRBJ2-5 TRBV4-1 -
CASSSTGTQSLYGYTF TGTGCCAGCTCATCGACAGGGACGCAATCCCTCTATGGCTACACCTTC - TRBJ1-2 TRBV18 TRBD1
CATSDPAYEQYF TGTGCCACCAGTGATCCCGCCTACGAGCAGTACTTC - TRBJ2-7 TRBV24-1 -
CSAGPGTRSESQYF TGCAGTGCTGGACCCGGGACTAGAAGCGAGTCCCAGTACTTC - TRBJ2-5 TRBV20-1 TRBD2
CASSFSGGAWGTDTQYF TGTGCCAGCAGCTTTAGCGGGGGGGCCTGGGGCACAGATACGCAGTATTTT few TRBJ2-3 TRBV7-2 TRBD2
CSVPSAGNQPQHF TGCAGTGTTCCATCGGCCGGGAATCAGCCCCAGCATTTT few TRBJ1-5 TRBV20-1 -
CASRRQGSDSYNEQFF TGTGCCAGCAGGAGACAGGGGTCTGATTCCTACAATGAGCAGTTCTTC few TRBJ2-1 TRBV6-2/TRBV6-3 TRBD1
CATSDARRGVNQPQHF TGTGCCACCAGTGATGCCCGGAGGGGGGTGAATCAGCCCCAGCATTTT once TRBJ1-5 TRBV24-1 -
CASSTDRNQPQHF TGTGCCAGCAGCACTGACAGGAATCAGCCCCAGCATTTT - TRBJ1-5 TRBV6-2/TRBV6-3 -
CASSAEITFAETQYF TGTGCCAGCAGCGCCGAGATAACGTTCGCAGAGACCCAGTACTTC - TRBJ2-5 TRBV7-6 -
CASRYAGVPEAFF TGTGCCAGCAGGTATGCAGGGGTCCCTGAAGCTTTCTTT once TRBJ1-1 TRBV6-2/TRBV6-3 -
CSARDFRGSETQYF TGCAGTGCTAGAGATTTCCGGGGGTCAGAGACCCAGTACTTC few TRBJ2-5 TRBV20-1 -
CASSLVPTGTEAFF TGTGCCAGCAGCTTGGTTCCCACGGGCACTGAAGCTTTCTTT many TRBJ1-1 TRBV5-6 -
CASSVGRVQETQYF TGCGCCAGCAGCGTGGGTAGGGTACAAGAGACCCAGTACTTC few TRBJ2-5 TRBV5-1 -
CSARASGGNTGELFF TGCAGTGCTAGGGCTAGCGGGGGAAACACCGGGGAGCTGTTTTTT few TRBJ2-2 TRBV20-1 TRBD2
CASSRSGQGWVYEQFF TGCGCCAGCAGTCGAAGTGGGCAGGGTTGGGTCTATGAGCAGTTCTTC - TRBJ2-1 TRBV4-1 -
CASSQGLDTQYF TGTGCCAGCTCACAAGGTTTAGATACGCAGTATTTT - TRBJ2-3 TRBV18 -
CSAGRHGTTEQFF TGCAGTGCTGGAAGACACGGGACTACGGAGCAGTTCTTC - TRBJ2-1 TRBV20-1 TRBD2
CASSLATGDVNQPQHF TGTGCCAGCAGCTTAGCGACAGGGGATGTGAATCAGCCCCAGCATTTT few TRBJ1-5 TRBV7-8 TRBD1
CASSYVPTAEAFF TGTGCCAGCAGTTATGTCCCCACGGCTGAAGCTTTCTTT few TRBJ1-1 TRBV6-2/TRBV6-3 -
CASSILGDRGDEAFF TGTGCCAGTAGTATATTAGGGGACAGGGGTGACGAAGCTTTCTTT - TRBJ1-1 TRBV19 TRBD1
CASSFSFGPRWNEQFF TGTGCCAGCAGTTTCAGTTTTGGCCCGAGGTGGAATGAGCAGTTCTTC - TRBJ2-1 TRBV12-3/TRBV12-4 -
CASSEEPAGDTQYF TGTGCCAGCAGCGAAGAGCCAGCTGGAGATACGCAGTATTTT few TRBJ2-3 TRBV7-3 -
CASSQTGRTGEKLFF TGTGCCAGCTCGCAGACGGGTAGGACAGGCGAAAAACTGTTTTTT - TRBJ1-4 TRBV18 TRBD1
CASSLEPGGDQPQHF TGCGCCAGCAGCTTGGAGCCAGGGGGTGATCAGCCCCAGCATTTT - TRBJ1-5 TRBV5-1 TRBD1
CASSYSAGVGQPQHF TGTGCCAGCAGTTATTCCGCGGGGGTTGGCCAGCCCCAGCATTTT - TRBJ1-5 TRBV6-2/TRBV6-3 -
CASSVDLAMGTQYF TGTGCCAGCAGCGTAGACCTCGCCATGGGGACCCAGTACTTC - TRBJ2-5 TRBV9 -
CASSLDSWDTQYF TGCGCCAGCAGCTTGGACTCATGGGATACGCAGTATTTT - TRBJ2-3 TRBV5-1 -
CSARGLGANVLTF TGCAGTGCTAGGGGGCTTGGGGCCAACGTCCTGACTTTC - TRBJ2-6 TRBV20-1 -
CASSFSEANTEAFF TGTGCCAGCAGCTTTTCCGAGGCGAACACTGAAGCTTTCTTT few TRBJ1-1 TRBV7-2 -
CASSLGPPGTGELFF TGTGCCAGCAGCTTAGGACCGCCCGGGACCGGGGAGCTGTTTTTT - TRBJ2-2 TRBV7-2 -